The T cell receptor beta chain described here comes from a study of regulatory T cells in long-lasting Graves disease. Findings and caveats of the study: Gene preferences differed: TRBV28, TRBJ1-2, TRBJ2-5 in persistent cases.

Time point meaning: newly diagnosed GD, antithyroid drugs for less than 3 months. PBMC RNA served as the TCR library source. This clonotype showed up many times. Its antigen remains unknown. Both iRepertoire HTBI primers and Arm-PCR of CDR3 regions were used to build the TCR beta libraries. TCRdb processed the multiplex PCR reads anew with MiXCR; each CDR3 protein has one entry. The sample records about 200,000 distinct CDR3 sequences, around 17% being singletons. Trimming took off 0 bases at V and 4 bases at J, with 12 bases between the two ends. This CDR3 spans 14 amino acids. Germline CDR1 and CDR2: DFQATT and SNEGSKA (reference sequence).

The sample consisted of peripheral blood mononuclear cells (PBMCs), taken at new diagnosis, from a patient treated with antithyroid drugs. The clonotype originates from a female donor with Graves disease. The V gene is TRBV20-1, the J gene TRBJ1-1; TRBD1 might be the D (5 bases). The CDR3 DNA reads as TGCAGTGCTAGAGAGGGTGGGGCAACCACTGAAGCTTTCTTT. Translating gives CSAREGGATTEAFF.